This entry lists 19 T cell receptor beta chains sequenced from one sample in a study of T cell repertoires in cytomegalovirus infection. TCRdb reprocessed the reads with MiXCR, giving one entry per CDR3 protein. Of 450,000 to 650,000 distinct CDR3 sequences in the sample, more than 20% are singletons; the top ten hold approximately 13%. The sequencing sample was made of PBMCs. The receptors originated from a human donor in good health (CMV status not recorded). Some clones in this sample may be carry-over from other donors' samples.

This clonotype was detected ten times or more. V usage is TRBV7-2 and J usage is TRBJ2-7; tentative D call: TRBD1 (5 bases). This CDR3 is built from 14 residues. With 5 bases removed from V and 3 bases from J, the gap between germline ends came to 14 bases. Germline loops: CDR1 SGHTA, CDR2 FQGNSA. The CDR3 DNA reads TGTGCCAGCAGCAAAGACAGAGATCACTACGAGCAGTACGTC. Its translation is CASSKDRDHYEQYV.

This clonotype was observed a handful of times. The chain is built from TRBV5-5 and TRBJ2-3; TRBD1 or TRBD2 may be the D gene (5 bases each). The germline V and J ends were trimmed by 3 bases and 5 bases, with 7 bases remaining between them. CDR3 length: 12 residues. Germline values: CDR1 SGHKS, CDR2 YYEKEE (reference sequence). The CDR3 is CASSWDRDTQYF. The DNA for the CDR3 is TGTGCCAGCAGCTGGGACCGAGATACGCAGTATTTT.

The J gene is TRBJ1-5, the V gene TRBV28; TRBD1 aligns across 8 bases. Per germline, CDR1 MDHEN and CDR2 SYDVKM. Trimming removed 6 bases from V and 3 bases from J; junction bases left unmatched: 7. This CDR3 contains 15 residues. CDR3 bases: TGTGCCAGCAGACGGACAGGGAATACCAATCAGCCCCAGCATTTT. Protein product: CASRRTGNTNQPQHF.

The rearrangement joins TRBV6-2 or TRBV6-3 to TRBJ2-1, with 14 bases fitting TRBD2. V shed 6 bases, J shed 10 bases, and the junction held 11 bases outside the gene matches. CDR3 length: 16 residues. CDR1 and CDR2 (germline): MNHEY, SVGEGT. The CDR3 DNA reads TGTGCCAGCAGGGGACTAGCGGGAGTACCACTCCCAGAGCAGTTCTTC. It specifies CASRGLAGVPLPEQFF.

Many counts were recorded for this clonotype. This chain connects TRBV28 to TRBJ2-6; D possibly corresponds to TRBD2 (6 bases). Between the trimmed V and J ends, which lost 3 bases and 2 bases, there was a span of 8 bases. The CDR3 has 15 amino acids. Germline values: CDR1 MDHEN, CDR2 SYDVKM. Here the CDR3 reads CASSLGGAGANVLTF. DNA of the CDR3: TGTGCCAGCAGTTTGGGGGGAGCTGGGGCCAACGTCCTGACTTTC.

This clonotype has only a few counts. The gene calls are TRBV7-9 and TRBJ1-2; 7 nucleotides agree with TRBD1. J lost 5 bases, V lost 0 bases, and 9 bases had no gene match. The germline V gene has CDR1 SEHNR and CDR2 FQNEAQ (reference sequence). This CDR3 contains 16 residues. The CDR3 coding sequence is TGTGCCAGCAGCTTAGCGGGCGGAGGGGGCTTATATGGCTACACCTTC. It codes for CASSLAGGGGLYGYTF.

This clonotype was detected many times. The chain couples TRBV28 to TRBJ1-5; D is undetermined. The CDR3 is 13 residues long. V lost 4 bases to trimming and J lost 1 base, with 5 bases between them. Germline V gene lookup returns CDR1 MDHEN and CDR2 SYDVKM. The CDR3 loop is CASSSLSNQPQHF. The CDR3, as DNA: TGTGCCAGCAGTTCGTTGAGCAATCAGCCCCAGCATTTT.

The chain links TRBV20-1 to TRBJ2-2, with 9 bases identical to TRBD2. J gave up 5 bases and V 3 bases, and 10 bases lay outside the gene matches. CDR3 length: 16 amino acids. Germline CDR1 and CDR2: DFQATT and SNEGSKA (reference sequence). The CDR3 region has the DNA TGCAGTGCTAGGGTCGGTAGCGGGAGCGGTACCGGGGAGCTGTTTTTT. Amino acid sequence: CSARVGSGSGTGELFF.

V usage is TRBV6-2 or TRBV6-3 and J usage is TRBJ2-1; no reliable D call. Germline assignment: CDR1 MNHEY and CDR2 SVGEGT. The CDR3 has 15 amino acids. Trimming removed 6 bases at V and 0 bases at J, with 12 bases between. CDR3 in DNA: TGTGCCAGCAGGCCAATCCTATCCTCCTACAATGAGCAGTTCTTC. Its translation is CASRPILSSYNEQFF.

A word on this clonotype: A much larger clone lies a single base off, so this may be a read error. The CDR3 sequence: CASSPRGSGIDTDTQYF. CDR3 DNA: TGTGCCAGCAGCCCCCGCGGCAGCGGGATCGACACAGATACGCAGTATTTT. V and J are TRBV7-2 and TRBJ2-3, with 7 bases lining up with TRBD2. This CDR3 is built from 17 residues. Germline trimming cut 5 bases from V and 2 bases from J; bases unmatched to any gene: 13. Looked up from germline, CDR1 is SGHTA and CDR2 is FQGNSA.

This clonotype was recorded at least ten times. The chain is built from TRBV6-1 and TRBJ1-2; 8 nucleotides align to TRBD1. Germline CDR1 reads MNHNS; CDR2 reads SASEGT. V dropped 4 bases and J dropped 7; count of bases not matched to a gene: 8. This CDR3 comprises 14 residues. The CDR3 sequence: CASSAPQGAAGYTF. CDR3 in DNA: TGTGCCAGCAGTGCGCCCCAGGGGGCTGCTGGCTACACCTTC.

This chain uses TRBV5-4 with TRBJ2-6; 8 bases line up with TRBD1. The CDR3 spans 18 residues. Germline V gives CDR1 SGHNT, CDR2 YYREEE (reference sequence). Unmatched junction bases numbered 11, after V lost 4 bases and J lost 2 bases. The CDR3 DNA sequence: TGTGCCAGCAGCGCGCAAACAGGGGGTAAGGCTGGGGCCAACGTCCTGACTTTC. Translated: CASSAQTGGKAGANVLTF.

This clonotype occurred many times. This CDR3 reads CASRYDRTATEAFF. CDR3 bases: TGTGCCAGCAGATATGACAGGACGGCCACTGAAGCTTTCTTT. The chain links TRBV7-2 to TRBJ1-1, with D perhaps TRBD1 (6 bases). This CDR3 is 14 amino acids long. Germline V CDR1 and CDR2: SGHTA, FQGNSA. V was trimmed by 6 bases and J by 4 bases, leaving 15 bases between them.

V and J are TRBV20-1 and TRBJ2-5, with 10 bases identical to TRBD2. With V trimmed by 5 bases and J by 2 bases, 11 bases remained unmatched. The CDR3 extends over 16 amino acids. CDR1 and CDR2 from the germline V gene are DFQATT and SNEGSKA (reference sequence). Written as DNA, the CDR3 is TGCAGTGCTCCCAGACTACTAGCGGGGCTACAAGAGACCCAGTACTTC. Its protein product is CSAPRLLAGLQETQYF.

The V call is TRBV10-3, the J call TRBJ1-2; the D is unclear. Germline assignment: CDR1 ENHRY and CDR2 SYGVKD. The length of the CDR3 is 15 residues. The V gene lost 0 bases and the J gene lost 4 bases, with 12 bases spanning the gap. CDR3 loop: CAISESSRPLYGYTF. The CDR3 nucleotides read TGTGCCATCAGTGAGTCTAGCAGGCCCCTCTATGGCTACACCTTC.

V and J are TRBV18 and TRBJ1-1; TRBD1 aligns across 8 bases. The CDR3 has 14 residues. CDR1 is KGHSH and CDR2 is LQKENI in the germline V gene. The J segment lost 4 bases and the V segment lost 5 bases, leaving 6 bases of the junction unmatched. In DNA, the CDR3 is TGTGCCAGCTCAACCGGGACAGGAAGCACTGAAGCTTTCTTT. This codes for CASSTGTGSTEAFF.

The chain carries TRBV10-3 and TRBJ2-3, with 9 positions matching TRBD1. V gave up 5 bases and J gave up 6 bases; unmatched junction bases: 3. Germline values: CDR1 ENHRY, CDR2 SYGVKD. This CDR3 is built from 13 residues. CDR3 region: CAISTGGIDTQYF. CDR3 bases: TGTGCCATCAGTACAGGGGGCATCGATACGCAGTATTTT.

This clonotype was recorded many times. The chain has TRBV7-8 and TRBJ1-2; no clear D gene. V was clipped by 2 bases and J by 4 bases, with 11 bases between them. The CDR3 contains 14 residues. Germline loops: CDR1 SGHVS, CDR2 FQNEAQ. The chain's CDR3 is CASSLRTRAYGYTF. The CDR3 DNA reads TGTGCCAGCAGCTTAAGGACTCGGGCCTATGGCTACACCTTC.

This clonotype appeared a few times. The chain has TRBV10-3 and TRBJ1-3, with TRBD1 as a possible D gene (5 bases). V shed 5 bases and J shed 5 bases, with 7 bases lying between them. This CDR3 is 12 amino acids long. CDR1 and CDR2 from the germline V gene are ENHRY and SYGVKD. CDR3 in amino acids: CAISPGRNTIYF. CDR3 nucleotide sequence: TGTGCCATCAGTCCAGGGAGAAACACCATATATTTT.